Reported below is one T cell receptor (beta chain). As yet, its antigen is unknown. cDNA prepared by RNA extraction and subsequent reverse transcription served as the template for sequencing. This table comes from immunoSEQ multiplex PCR, and its TCRdb copy is limited to in-frame clones, with some not included. The table shows 100,000 to 150,000 clones, with about 46% occurring only once. The data were taken from a study of CD8+ T cells in alopecia areata. Findings and limits, study-wide: It was lesional scalp, especially alopecia totalis/universalis, that showed higher clonality than normal scalp. Normal-skin resident alphabeta T cells also appear among scalp sample sequences.

Peripheral blood and lesional scalp punch biopsies were taken from alopecia areata patients. The researchers isolated CD4+ and CD8+ T cells from PBMCs by sorting. The sequence was obtained from a human donor with alopecia areata. Sequenced: NKG2D-low CD8+ T cells sorted from blood.

Here the CDR3 DNA reads TGTGCCAGCAGCTTTCTCCAGGAGGGGATAGATACGCAGTATTTT. It translates to CASSFLQEGIDTQYF. The chain carries TRBV7-2 and TRBJ2-3; D possibly corresponds to TRBD2 (6 bases). The CDR3 has 15 amino acids. The V and J ends lost 3 bases and 5 bases respectively, with 15 bases between them. Germline CDR1 SGHTA, CDR2 FQGNSA.